The present TCR beta chain was sequenced within a study of cytomegalovirus exposure and HLA in healthy donors. Whole-study findings and limits: TCR beta chain V- and J-gene trimming was linked, in a later analysis, to a missense variant in DCLRE1C. HLA allele associations emerged for about 18,000 TCR beta sequences in a later analysis, at 0.05 false discovery rate.

PCR employed 60 Vbeta and 13 Jbeta primers. The repertoire was sequenced with immunoSEQ multiplex PCR; TCRdb's copy has only in-frame clones and lacks some. The table lists 150,000 or so clones, less than 85% of them singletons. Germline loops: CDR1 SNHLY, CDR2 FYNNEI. The CDR3 is 15 amino acids. The V and J ends lost 3 bases and 3 bases, in that order; junction bases with no gene match: 5. Concerning this clone itself: Its antigen is currently unknown.

The source is a man aged 18 to 30 in good health and CMV-seropositive. The genes are TRBV2 and TRBJ2-1; 7 positions agree with TRBD2. The sample taken for sequencing was PBMCs. For the CDR3, the DNA is TGTGCCAGCAGTGAGCTAGCGGTTTTCTACAATGAGCAGTTCTTC. Amino acid sequence: CASSELAVFYNEQFF.